What follows describes a single T cell receptor beta chain. This sample is part of a study of blood T cell repertoires in COVID-19. Study-level information: Samples taken during acute and convalescent COVID-19 were collected in the United States, Italy and Spain. PBMCs, B-cell-depleted T cells, or T cells provided the cDNA or gDNA that made up the material.

Authors' processing steps: Reference gene primer amplification gave estimated nucleated cell counts. Produced via immunoSEQ multiplex PCR; TCRdb's table is partial and in-frame only. That table furnishes V, J and clone size, whereas the DNA furnished D and trimming. The data show around 200,000 clones, about 85% seen once. The receptor was isolated from an elderly woman with acute or convalescent COVID-19. The sequencing input was peripheral blood.

CDR3 protein: CASSLGGQGYYEQYF. The CDR3, as DNA: TGTGCCAGCAGCTTAGGGGGCCAGGGTTATTACGAGCAGTACTTC. The V call is TRBV7-2, the J call TRBJ2-7; D possibly corresponds to TRBD1 (5 bases). There are 15 residues in the CDR3. V lost 1 base, J lost 4 bases, and 14 bases lay in between. Looked up from germline, CDR1 is SGHTA and CDR2 is FQGNSA.